This TCR beta chain stems from a study of molecular identifiers for immune sequencing clone quantification (dated by TCRdb to between 2017 and 2018). Notes on the research overall: For a replicate experiment, RNA from about 20,000 or 100,000 naive CD8 T cells was divided into five aliquots, of which four were sequenced. This methods study benchmarked molecular-identifier clustering-based TCR repertoire sequencing (MIDCIRS) and TCR RNA copy counting, using CD8 T cells to do so.

CDR1 and CDR2, per the germline V gene, are MNHEY and SVGEGT. V has 4 bases trimmed and J has 5 bases trimmed; junction bases matching no gene number 10. Spanning cysteine to phenylalanine, the CDR3 consists of 15 amino acids. The retained sequence is limited to the CDR3, 45 bases, with the frame set at the first base. Libraries came from PCR. Sequencing took place on a NextSeq 500. Preparation of bulk TCR libraries followed a previously described approach, with the TCR primers listed in Table S5. Purification of total RNA was performed with the Qiagen AllPrep DNA/RNA kit. Before analysis, reads from multiple sequencing runs of the same library were pooled. The source study handled its data this way. Reads were retained only if an exact TCR constant sequence was present, and the retained reads were trimmed to 150 nt and grouped according to their 12-nt molecular barcodes. Reads in each barcode group were sub-clustered using a 15% Levenshtein threshold, and a quality-weighted consensus sequence was built for each RNA molecule. Non-functional sequences were removed, as were lower-count sequences one edit away from another. Based on a fit of two negative binomial distributions, barcode sub-clusters having less than 20% of the maximum read count were discarded. TCRdb reprocessed the public reads (quality trimming at Q25 with fastp, clone calling with MiXCR) and kept in-frame beta chains. Under each unique CDR3 protein, matching rows form one entry showing the most common genes and DNA. TCRdb's processing, not the authors' own work, is the source of the V and J calls. For this sample the table gives about 630,000 distinct CDR3 sequences, of which around 25% were detected only once. About 0.84% of the sample goes to the ten largest clones.

Beyond this particular receptor, the publication reports: Highly expanded clone sizes could be underestimated because identical TCR molecules may share a barcode. Without barcode sub-clustering, chimeric consensus sequences inflated TCR diversity; chimeras reached as high as 47%. Clones above 20 RNA copies held over 97% of molecules in CMV-specific effector cells but under 1% in naive cells. The naive libraries included spiked-in Jurkat TCR RNA (approximately 11 copies' worth), and this RNA is not part of the donor repertoire. Even against a background of some 920,000 naive CD8 T cells, spiked-in Jurkat TCR RNA amounting to a single cell's worth was reported to be detectable. Modeling gave about 3.2 recovered TCR RNA copies per cell versus roughly 10 by digital PCR, implying approximately 30% capture efficiency.

Libraries of naive CD8 T cells were generated from roughly 21,000 to 960,000 sorted cells, with 10%, 30% or 50% of the purified RNA used. Naive CD8 T cells were FACS-sorted as CD8+CD4-CCR7+CD45RA+ on a BD FACSAria II into RLT Plus buffer. To test detection sensitivity, Jurkat RNA equivalent to more than 9 TCR copies was spiked into samples of roughly 18,000-1,000,000 naive CD8 T cells. CD8 T cells were enriched with RosetteSep CD8+ T Cell Enrichment Cocktail and Ficoll-Paque, followed by ACK red cell lysis. A note on this clonotype: Its antigen target is currently unknown. No much larger clonotype is one base removed from it; base qualities were not supplied.

Input material: naive CD8+ T cells from blood, with Jurkat cell RNA spiked in. The sample's cell subset or site label is to be understood as: FACS-sorted CD8+CD4-CCR7+CD45RA+ naive T cells. This TCR was sampled from a human donor in good health. Some libraries in this study had Jurkat cell RNA spiked in. The chain is assembled from TRBV6-2 or TRBV6-3 and TRBJ1-2; 7 central nucleotides agree with TRBD1. The CDR3 protein: CASSSGTVGIYGYTF. The nucleotides are TGTGCCAGCAGTTCGGGGACAGTCGGAATATATGGCTACACCTTC.